Shown below are 13 T cell receptor beta chains from a single sample sequenced in a study of shared clonotypes between healthy human individuals. TCRdb's copy holds only in-frame clones and misses some; the assay was immunoSEQ multiplex PCR. The repertoire has over a million clones, 75% to 80% of them found once; the top ten carry about 0.52%. The sample comprised memory CD4+ T cells from PBMCs. As to subset: CD45RA-negative fraction. All receptors derive from a man aged 18 to 29 in good health. Some clones in this sample may be carry-over from other donors' samples.

The chain has TRBV10-3 and TRBJ1-1; D is unresolved. Germline CDR1 is ENHRY and CDR2 is SYGVKD. With 6 bases removed from V and 7 bases from J, the gap between germline ends came to 21 bases. The CDR3 spans 15 residues. The CDR3 loop reads CAISRSGPHEGEAFF. Written as DNA, the CDR3 is TGTGCCATCAGCCGGTCGGGCCCACATGAAGGTGAAGCTTTCTTT.

This chain links TRBV5-1 with TRBJ1-3; D call uncertain. Germline CDR1 reads SGHRS; CDR2 reads YFSETQ. Between the trimmed V and J ends, which lost 5 bases and 6 bases, there was a span of 15 bases. The CDR3 has 14 residues. This CDR3 reads CASSMGGIENTIYF. In DNA form, the CDR3 reads TGCGCCAGCAGTATGGGAGGAATTGAAAACACCATATATTTT.

This chain links TRBV19 with TRBJ1-1, with D possibly TRBD1 on 5 matching bases. The CDR3 is 15 residues long. V was pared by 6 bases and J by 6 bases, with 20 bases between. From germline, CDR1 is LNHDA and CDR2 SQIVND (reference sequence). The CDR3 region has the DNA TGTGCCAGTAGCTCCTTCGGACAAACAAGTGCTGAAGCTTTCTTT. Amino acid sequence: CASSSFGQTSAEAFF.

V and J are TRBV6-6 and TRBJ2-3; D perhaps matches TRBD1 (5 bases). CDR3 length equals 15 residues. The germline V gene encodes CDR1 MNHNY and CDR2 SVGAGI (reference sequence). V was clipped by 0 bases and J by 4 bases, with 11 bases between them. The CDR3 reads CASSYSQGRADTQYF. The CDR3 nucleotides are TGTGCCAGCAGTTACTCGCAGGGCCGGGCAGATACGCAGTATTTT.

The rearrangement uses TRBV2 and TRBJ2-5, with D perhaps being TRBD1 or TRBD2 (5 bases each). Germline V gives CDR1 SNHLY, CDR2 FYNNEI. This CDR3 spans 13 amino acids. The V end was cut by 8 bases, the J end by 9 bases, with 19 bases between. CDR3 amino acids: CASVRGDRGSQYF. The CDR3 DNA reads as TGTGCCAGCGTACGAGGGGATCGTGGGTCCCAGTACTTC. Looking up the rest from reference TRBV2 and TRBJ2-5 gives the full variable domain: EPEVTQTPSHQVTQMGQEVILRCVPISNHLYFYWYRQILGQKVEFLVSFYNNEISEKSEIFDDQFSVERPDGSNFTLKIRSTKLEDSAMYFCASVRGDRGSQYFGPGTRLLVL.

This rearrangement joins TRBV2 to TRBJ2-7; 7 bases align to TRBD1. CDR3 size: 13 residues. Germline V gene sequence: CDR1 SNHLY, CDR2 FYNNEI. J was trimmed by 3 bases and V by 7 bases; bases with no gene match: 6. CDR3 residues: CASIQDRNYEQYF. CDR3 nucleotides: TGTGCCAGCATCCAGGACAGGAACTACGAGCAGTACTTC.

The rearrangement links TRBV7-3 to TRBJ1-2, with TRBD1 as a possible D gene (5 bases). The CDR3 length is 15 residues. Trimming removed 1 base from V and 8 bases from J, with 17 bases in between. Germline CDR1 reads SGHTA; CDR2 reads FQGTGA. CDR3: CASSLIGGARGGYTF. The CDR3 DNA reads as TGTGCCAGCAGCTTAATTGGAGGGGCCCGTGGCGGCTACACCTTC.

Here the CDR3 reads CASSSRVLSGTALVEAFF. CDR3 nucleotide sequence: TGTGCCAGCAGCTCTCGTGTACTATCCGGGACAGCTCTTGTTGAAGCTTTCTTT. The rearrangement links TRBV11-2 to TRBJ1-1, with 7 bases matching TRBD1. Per germline, CDR1 SGHAT and CDR2 FQNNGV. J lost 7 bases, V lost 4 bases, and 21 bases had no gene match. CDR3 size: 18 residues.

The count of this clone is one. V usage is TRBV27 and J usage is TRBJ1-1, with TRBD1 matching over 9 bases. Trimming at V came to 10 bases and at J to 4 bases, leaving 19 bases not matched to a gene. Germline values: CDR1 MNHEY, CDR2 SMNVEV (reference sequence). There are 17 residues in the CDR3. The CDR3 region has the DNA TGTGCCAATCCCCTTGCGGGAACAGGGGGCTGGGGCACTGAAGCTTTCTTT. It is translated as CANPLAGTGGWGTEAFF.

This rearrangement joins TRBV28 to TRBJ2-7; D is ambiguous. This CDR3 contains 13 residues. V lost 7 bases and J 4 bases, leaving 14 bases between the germline ends. Looked up from germline, CDR1 is MDHEN and CDR2 is SYDVKM. CDR3: CASTPANPYEQYF. For the CDR3, the DNA is TGTGCCAGCACCCCCGCGAACCCTTACGAGCAGTACTTC. Supplemented by reference TRBV28 and TRBJ2-7, the full variable domain reads DVKVTQSSRYLVKRTGEKVFLECVQDMDHENMFWYRQDPGLGLRLIYFSYDVKMKEKGDIPEGYSVSREKKERFSLILESASTNQTSMYLCASTPANPYEQYFGPGTRLTVT.

The gene calls are TRBV19 and TRBJ2-7; 12 bases fit TRBD1. The CDR3 length is 15 residues. Germline values: CDR1 LNHDA, CDR2 SQIVND (reference sequence). V was clipped by 2 bases and J by 7 bases; unmatched bases: 6. The CDR3 loop reads CASSIRDRGRSEQYF. The CDR3 DNA reads TGTGCCAGTAGTATACGGGACAGGGGGCGGAGTGAGCAGTACTTC.

The rearrangement links TRBV2 to TRBJ1-1, with TRBD1 matching 8 bases. V was pared by 3 bases and J by 2 bases, with 2 bases of the junction left unmatched. Germline V gene data show CDR1 as SNHLY and CDR2 as FYNNEI. The CDR3 consists of 14 residues. The CDR3 DNA reads TGTGCCAGCAGTGAGCAGGGGGCTAACACTGAAGCTTTCTTT. Translating it yields CASSEQGANTEAFF.

The J gene is TRBJ2-3, the V gene TRBV7-9; maybe TRBD2 (6 bases). The CDR3 runs to 17 residues. V lost 7 bases and J 3 bases, leaving 23 bases between the germline ends. CDR1 is SEHNR and CDR2 is FQNEAQ in the germline V gene (reference sequence). CDR3 region: CASTDGVAEGRTDTQYF. CDR3 coding DNA: TGTGCCAGCACCGACGGGGTAGCGGAAGGAAGGACAGATACGCAGTATTTT.